This TCR beta chain appears in the sequencing data of a study of response to subunit inactivated influenza vaccine. Points from the study as a whole: The authors put forward the suggestion that each seasonal influenza vaccination may bring in only a limited number of new T cells.

TCRdb fed the RT-PCR reads into MiXCR, producing one record per CDR3 protein. The table lists approximately 730,000 distinct CDR3 sequences, about 15% of them singletons. This clonotype was picked up a small number of times. What it binds is not known. V lost 0 bases and J lost 8, with 14 bases in between. The CDR3 runs to 14 residues. The germline gives CDR1 SGHRS, CDR2 YFSETQ. The receptor's source is a man aged 50-59 years who received an inactivated influenza vaccine. Here the sequenced sample was PBMCs from blood, taken 14 days before vaccination. The chain has TRBV5-1 and TRBJ1-2, with D uncertain. Here the CDR3 DNA reads TGCGCCAGCAGCTTGGTTGAGGGTACTATGGGCTACACCTTC. Translation: CASSLVEGTMGYTF.